The source of this T cell receptor beta chain is a study of CD8 T cells in Susac syndrome. At the level of the study: Clinically active disease was present in six of the sequenced Susac syndrome patients. About 8 of these patients were in remission. Points from the study as a whole: Across the total CD8+ repertoires, sixteen Susac-specific public clones were found. The CD8+ TEMRA repertoires yielded a few such clones. Among people with Susac, CD8+ clonal expansion was greatest in TEMRA cells and active patients.

As regards this clonotype: Its target is unknown.

Random-hexamer reverse transcription was applied to roughly 0.5 to 1 ug RNA. TCRdb reanalysed the immunoSEQ multiplex PCR reads using MiXCR and keeps one entry per CDR3 protein. Of tens of thousands of distinct CDR3 sequences in the sample, roughly 94% were seen once. The length of the CDR3 is 12 residues. The germline V gene encodes CDR1 SQVTM and CDR2 ANQGSEA. Trimming took 7 bases from V and 5 from J, leaving 15 bases between them. This rearrangement joins TRBV29-1 to TRBJ2-7; unclear D gene. This sequence was found in a human donor with Susac syndrome. Sequencing was done on a sample of CD8+ T cells from PBMCs. CDR3 region: CSAEGIGNEQYF. CDR3 nucleotide sequence: TGCAGCGCCGAAGGTATAGGGAACGAGCAGTACTTC.